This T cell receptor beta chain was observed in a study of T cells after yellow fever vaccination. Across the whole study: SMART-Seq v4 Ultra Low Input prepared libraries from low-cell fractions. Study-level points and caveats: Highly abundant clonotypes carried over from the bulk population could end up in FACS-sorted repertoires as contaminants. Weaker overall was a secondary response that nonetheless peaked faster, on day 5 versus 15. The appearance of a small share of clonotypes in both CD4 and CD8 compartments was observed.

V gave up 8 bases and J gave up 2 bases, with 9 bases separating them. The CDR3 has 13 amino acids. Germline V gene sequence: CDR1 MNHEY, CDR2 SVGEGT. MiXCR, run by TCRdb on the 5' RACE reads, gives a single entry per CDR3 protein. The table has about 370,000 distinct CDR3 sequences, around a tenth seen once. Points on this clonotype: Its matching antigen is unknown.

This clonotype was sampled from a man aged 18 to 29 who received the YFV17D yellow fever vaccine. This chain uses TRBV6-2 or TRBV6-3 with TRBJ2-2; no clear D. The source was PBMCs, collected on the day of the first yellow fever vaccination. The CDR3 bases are TGTGCCAGCTGCGCCGAAAACACCGGGGAGCTGTTTTTT. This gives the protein CASCAENTGELFF.